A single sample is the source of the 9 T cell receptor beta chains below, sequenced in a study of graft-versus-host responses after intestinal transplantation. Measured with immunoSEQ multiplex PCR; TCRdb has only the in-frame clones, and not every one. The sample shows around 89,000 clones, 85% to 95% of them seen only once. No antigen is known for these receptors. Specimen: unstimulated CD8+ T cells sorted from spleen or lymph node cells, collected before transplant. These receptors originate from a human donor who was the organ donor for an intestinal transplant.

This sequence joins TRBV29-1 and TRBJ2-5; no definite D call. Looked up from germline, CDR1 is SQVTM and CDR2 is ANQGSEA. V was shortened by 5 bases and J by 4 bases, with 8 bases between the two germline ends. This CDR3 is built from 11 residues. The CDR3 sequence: CSVQASETQYF. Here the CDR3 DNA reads TGCAGCGTTCAAGCATCAGAGACCCAGTACTTC.

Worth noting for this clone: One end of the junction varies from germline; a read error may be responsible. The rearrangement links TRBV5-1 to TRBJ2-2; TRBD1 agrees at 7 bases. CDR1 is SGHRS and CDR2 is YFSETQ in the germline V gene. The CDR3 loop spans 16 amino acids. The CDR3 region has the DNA TGCGCCAGCAGTTTGGGGAAAACAGGGGACACCGGGGAGCTGTTTTTT. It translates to CASSLGKTGDTGELFF.

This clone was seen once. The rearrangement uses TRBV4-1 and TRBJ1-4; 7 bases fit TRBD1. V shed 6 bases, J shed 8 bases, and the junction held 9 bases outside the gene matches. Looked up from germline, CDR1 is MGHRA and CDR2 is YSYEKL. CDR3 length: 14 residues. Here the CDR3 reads CASSPHEGAEKLFF. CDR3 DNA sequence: TGCGCCAGCAGTCCCCACGAGGGGGCCGAAAAACTGTTTTTT.

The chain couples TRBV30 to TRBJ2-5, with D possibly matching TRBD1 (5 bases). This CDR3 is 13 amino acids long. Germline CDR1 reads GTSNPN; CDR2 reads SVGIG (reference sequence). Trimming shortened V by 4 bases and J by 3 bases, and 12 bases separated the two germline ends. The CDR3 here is CAWTQAIEETQYF. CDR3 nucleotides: TGTGCCTGGACACAGGCGATAGAAGAGACCCAGTACTTC. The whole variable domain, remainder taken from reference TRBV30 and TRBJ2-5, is SQTIHQWPATLVQPVGSPLSLECTVEGTSNPNLYWYRQAAGRGLQLLFYSVGIGQISSEVPQNLSASRPQDRQFILSSKKLLLSDSGFYLCAWTQAIEETQYFGPGTRLLVL.

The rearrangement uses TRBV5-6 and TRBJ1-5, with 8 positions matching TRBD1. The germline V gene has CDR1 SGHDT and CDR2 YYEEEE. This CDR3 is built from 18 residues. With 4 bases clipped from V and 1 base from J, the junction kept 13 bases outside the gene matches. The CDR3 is CASSARTGYTISNQPQHF. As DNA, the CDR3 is TGTGCCAGCAGCGCTAGGACAGGGTACACCATCAGCAATCAGCCCCAGCATTTT.

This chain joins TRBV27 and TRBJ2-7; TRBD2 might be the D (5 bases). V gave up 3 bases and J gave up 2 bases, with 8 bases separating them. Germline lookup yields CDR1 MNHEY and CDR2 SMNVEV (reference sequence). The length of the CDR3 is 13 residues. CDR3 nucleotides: TGTGCCAGCAGTTTCGGGGATACCTACGAGCAGTACTTC. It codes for CASSFGDTYEQYF.

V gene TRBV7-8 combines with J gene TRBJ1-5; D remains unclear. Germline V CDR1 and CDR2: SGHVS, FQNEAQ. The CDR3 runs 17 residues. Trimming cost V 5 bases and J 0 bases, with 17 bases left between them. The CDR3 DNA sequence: TGTGCCAGCAGCCCAAGCCCTCAGGCCTATAGCAATCAGCCCCAGCATTTT. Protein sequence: CASSPSPQAYSNQPQHF.

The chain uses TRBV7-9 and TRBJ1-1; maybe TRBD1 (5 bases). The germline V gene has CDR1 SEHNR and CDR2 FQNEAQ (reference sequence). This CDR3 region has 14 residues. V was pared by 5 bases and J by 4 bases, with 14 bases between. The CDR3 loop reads CASSPPTGLTEAFF. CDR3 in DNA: TGTGCCAGCAGCCCCCCTACAGGTCTCACTGAAGCTTTCTTT.

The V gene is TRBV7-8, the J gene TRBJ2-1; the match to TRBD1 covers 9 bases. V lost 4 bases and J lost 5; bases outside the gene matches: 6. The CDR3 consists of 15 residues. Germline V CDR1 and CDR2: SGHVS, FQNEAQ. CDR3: CASSSTGGRNNEQFF. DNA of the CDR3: TGTGCCAGCAGCTCGACAGGGGGACGCAACAATGAGCAGTTCTTC.